These 12 T cell receptor beta chains share one sample of origin, sequenced in a study of a mutant IDH1 vaccine in newly diagnosed glioma. Sequencing was performed with immunoSEQ multiplex PCR; in TCRdb, only in-frame clones are kept and a portion is missing. In the table there are 40,000 or so clones, around 76% of which are singletons. Time point here: week 23, last vaccination. Every vaccine dose comprised 300 ug of mutant IDH1 20-mer peptide plus topical imiquimod. These receptors are not linked to any known antigen. The sequences come from PBMCs, collected from a glioma patient whose treatment included an IDH1 peptide vaccine. Every receptor here comes from a man aged 45-65 years with glioma.

The genes are TRBV7-8 and TRBJ1-2; D unclear. The CDR3 runs to 16 residues. The V end lost 5 bases, the J end lost 6 bases, and 22 bases lay between the germline ends. In germline, CDR1 is SGHVS, CDR2 FQNEAQ. As DNA, the CDR3 is TGTGCCAGCAGCGAAGATGGACGGCCATACTCGAATGGCTACACCTTC. This translates into CASSEDGRPYSNGYTF.

This clone was found once. V and J are TRBV5-4 and TRBJ2-7, with 10 positions matching TRBD2. Losses at the gene ends were 3 bases for V and 7 bases for J; bases not matched to a gene: 13. The germline V gene encodes CDR1 SGHNT and CDR2 YYREEE (reference sequence). The CDR3 spans 16 residues. The CDR3 DNA reads as TGTGCCAGCAGCTGGGCTAGCGGGGGTCTTCAACGGGAGCAGTACTTC. Translating it yields CASSWASGGLQREQYF.

This clone has a single count. The chain is built from TRBV10-3 and TRBJ1-2, with D uncertain. Deletions cut 0 bases from V and 12 bases from J, with 14 bases between. This CDR3 spans 13 amino acids. Germline loops: CDR1 ENHRY, CDR2 SYGVKD. This chain's CDR3 is CAISESIVGAHTF. For the CDR3, the DNA is TGTGCCATCAGTGAGTCGATAGTTGGAGCGCACACCTTC.

This chain links TRBV10-3 with TRBJ2-1; D is ambiguous. The CDR3 length is 14 residues. Germline CDR1 and CDR2: ENHRY and SYGVKD. Between the trimmed V and J ends, which lost 0 bases and 5 bases, there was a span of 8 bases. CDR3 loop: CAISESPANNEQFF. As DNA, the CDR3 is TGTGCCATCAGTGAGTCGCCAGCTAACAATGAGCAGTTCTTC.

V is TRBV20-1 and J is TRBJ1-1; no definite D call. Germline V lookup: CDR1 DFQATT, CDR2 SNEGSKA (reference sequence). The V end lost 7 bases, the J end lost 3 bases, and 6 bases lay between the germline ends. This CDR3 region has 10 residues. The CDR3 here is CSVLDTEAFF. The CDR3, as DNA: TGCAGTGTCCTGGACACTGAAGCTTTCTTT.

CDR3 nucleotides: TGTGCCAGCAGCCCGGGACTAGCTGAAAATGAGCAGTTCTTC. This gives the protein CASSPGLAENEQFF. The chain combines TRBV7-2 with TRBJ2-1, with 9 bases identical to TRBD2. Looked up from germline, CDR1 is SGHTA and CDR2 is FQGNSA. The CDR3 has 14 residues. J gave up 7 bases and V 5 bases, and 6 bases lay outside the gene matches.

The CDR3 bases are TGTGCCAGCAGTTCCCCGCAGGAAATCACAGATACGCAGTATTTT. This sequence encodes CASSSPQEITDTQYF. This chain joins TRBV27 and TRBJ2-3; D call uncertain. The V gene's germline CDR1 is MNHEY and CDR2 SMNVEV (reference sequence). V was clipped by 4 bases and J by 2 bases, with 13 bases between them. CDR3 length: 15 residues.

This chain links TRBV7-8 with TRBJ1-1, with D unresolved. CDR3 length: 11 residues. Germline-derived CDR1 and CDR2 are SGHVS and FQNEAQ. Trimming removed 6 bases at V and 2 bases at J, with 4 bases between. CDR3 sequence: CASRRNTEAFF. CDR3 sequence (DNA): TGTGCCAGCAGGCGAAACACTGAAGCTTTCTTT.

This rearrangement joins TRBV7-2 to TRBJ2-1; D is possibly TRBD1 or TRBD2 (6 bases each). V lost 6 bases and J lost 8, with 11 bases in between. Germline assignment: CDR1 SGHTA and CDR2 FQGNSA. The CDR3 is made up of 12 amino acids. DNA for the CDR3: TGTGCCAGCAGGGAGGGGGTTGATGAGCAGTTCTTC. It yields the protein CASREGVDEQFF. The whole variable domain, remainder taken from reference TRBV7-2 and TRBJ2-1, is GAGVSQSPSNKVTEKGKDVELRCDPISGHTALYWYRQSLGQGLEFLIYFQGNSAPDKSGLPSDRFSAERTGGSVSTLTIQRTQQEDSAVYLCASREGVDEQFFGPGTRLTVL.

The chain combines TRBV5-1 with TRBJ1-2, with TRBD1 identical over 7 bases. The CDR3 is 16 amino acids. J was trimmed by 4 bases and V by 4 bases; bases with no gene match: 13. Germline V gives CDR1 SGHRS, CDR2 YFSETQ. The CDR3 nucleotides are TGCGCCAGCAGCGGAGGATTAGGGGGCTTAGGCTATGGCTACACCTTC. As protein: CASSGGLGGLGYGYTF.

This clone was observed once. The CDR3 DNA is TGTGCCAGCAGTTTATCAGGTCGCGAGCAGTACTTC. Its translation: CASSLSGREQYF. The V gene is TRBV27, the J gene TRBJ2-7; no reliable D call. Per germline, CDR1 MNHEY and CDR2 SMNVEV (reference sequence). The CDR3 length is 12 residues. V was trimmed by 0 bases and J by 6 bases, leaving 6 bases between them.

The chain has TRBV7-2 and TRBJ2-2, with D perhaps matching TRBD1 or TRBD2 (7 bases each). The CDR3 extends over 17 amino acids. Trimming shortened V by 0 bases and J by 7 bases, and 18 bases separated the two germline ends. Germline V gene sequence: CDR1 SGHTA, CDR2 FQGNSA. CDR3 amino acids: CASSLAGGTARIGELFF. In DNA, the CDR3 is TGTGCCAGCAGCTTAGCCGGGGGGACAGCGAGGATCGGGGAGCTGTTTTTT.